This is a list of T cell receptor beta chains from one sample in a study of T cell changes during pregnancy in multiple sclerosis. Using immunoSEQ multiplex PCR, the repertoire was profiled, and TCRdb retains in-frame clones only, with some absent. Of 55,000 to 65,000 clones listed, 94% were seen once; the top ten hold approximately 3.7%. The material sequenced was CD8+ T cells from peripheral blood mononuclear cells, taken in the third trimester of pregnancy. These receptors came from a female donor with multiple sclerosis, enrolled in a pregnancy study. The conserved cysteine and the conserved F or W are not part of the CDR3 here.

TRBV5-4	TRBJ1-1	ASSLATSTEAF
TRBV10-3	TRBJ2-1	AISVSGRDPGEQF
TRBV9	TRBJ1-1	ASESGDGAREAF
TRBV6-4	TRBJ2-3	ASSDSGPTDTQY
TRBV27	TRBJ1-4	ASSRGGPEKLF
TRBV29-1	TRBJ2-1	SGASGSYNEQF
TRBV6-5	TRBJ2-7	ASSYGGGEQY
TRBV4-1	TRBJ2-7	ASSASGAYEQY
TRBV5-1	TRBJ1-3	ASNSIRQGVAGNTIY
TRBV2	TRBJ1-5	ASSDPGGGQPQH